The rows below give T cell receptor beta chains drawn from one sample of a study of T cells in tuberculosis. Produced via immunoSEQ multiplex PCR; TCRdb's table is partial and in-frame only. This sample has 30,000 or so clones, with about 83% found just once. Here the sequenced sample was PBMCs, taken at tuberculosis diagnosis. These receptors originate from an adult with tuberculosis. Each CDR3 is given with its conserved first and last residue. The D gene is left open where the match is weak. Not every row has a clone size; where given, it reads once, few, many or a size class.

CDR3nt: TGCGCCAGCAGCCCGGAGGCAGGCAGAGAGACCCAGTACTTC; CDR3aa: CASSPEAGRETQYF; d_gene: -; v_gene: TRBV5-1; abundance: -; j_gene: TRBJ2-5
CDR3nt: TGTGCCAGCAGTGTGTCGGGACAGGCCCCGGGGGGCTACACCTTC; CDR3aa: CASSVSGQAPGGYTF; d_gene: TRBD1; v_gene: TRBV6-4; abundance: -; j_gene: TRBJ1-2
CDR3nt: TGTGCCAGCAGTCTACAGGGGAGCTCCTACAATGAGCAGTTCTTC; CDR3aa: CASSLQGSSYNEQFF; d_gene: TRBD1; v_gene: TRBV2; abundance: once; j_gene: TRBJ2-1
CDR3nt: TGTGCCAGTAGCGCGCGGACAGGGAGGGCTCAGCCCCAGCATTTT; CDR3aa: CASSARTGRAQPQHF; d_gene: TRBD1; v_gene: TRBV19; abundance: once; j_gene: TRBJ1-5
CDR3nt: TGTGCCTGGAGCAGGGGTGAATATTATAGCAATCAGCCCCAGCATTTT; CDR3aa: CAWSRGEYYSNQPQHF; d_gene: -; v_gene: TRBV30; abundance: -; j_gene: TRBJ1-5
CDR3nt: TGTGCCAGCAGCTTGGACGCGGGAGGGTCCAATGAGCAGTTCTTC; CDR3aa: CASSLDAGGSNEQFF; d_gene: TRBD2; v_gene: TRBV5-4; abundance: -; j_gene: TRBJ2-1
CDR3nt: TGTGCTAGTGGAACGACCGGGACAGGGAACTATGGCTACACCTTC; CDR3aa: CASGTTGTGNYGYTF; d_gene: TRBD1; v_gene: TRBV12-5; abundance: -; j_gene: TRBJ1-2
CDR3nt: TGTGCCAGCAGCTCAGGGGCGGCCGGGGAGCTGTTTTTT; CDR3aa: CASSSGAAGELFF; d_gene: -; v_gene: TRBV11-2; abundance: -; j_gene: TRBJ2-2
CDR3nt: TGTGCCAGCAGCCAAGAGCTTAGCACTGAAGCTTTCTTT; CDR3aa: CASSQELSTEAFF; d_gene: -; v_gene: TRBV14; abundance: once; j_gene: TRBJ1-1
CDR3nt: TGTGCCAGCACCTTAGCGGGAGGGGCGGGGGAGCTGTTTTTT; CDR3aa: CASTLAGGAGELFF; d_gene: TRBD2; v_gene: TRBV7-3; abundance: -; j_gene: TRBJ2-2
CDR3nt: TGTGCCTGGAACCTACAGGGGCGGCAGCCCCAGCATTTT; CDR3aa: CAWNLQGRQPQHF; d_gene: TRBD1; v_gene: TRBV30; abundance: -; j_gene: TRBJ1-5
CDR3nt: TGTGCCACCAGCAGAGATAGCCCAAATGAGCAGTTCTTC; CDR3aa: CATSRDSPNEQFF; d_gene: -; v_gene: TRBV15; abundance: -; j_gene: TRBJ2-1
CDR3nt: TGTGCCAGCAGCCTGACAGGGGGCACGGACGAGCAGTACTTC; CDR3aa: CASSLTGGTDEQYF; d_gene: TRBD1; v_gene: TRBV6-1; abundance: -; j_gene: TRBJ2-7
CDR3nt: TGTGCCAGCAGCCCAAATCGGCTCGGGCGGGAGTATAGAGAGACCCAGTACTTC; CDR3aa: CASSPNRLGREYRETQYF; d_gene: TRBD2; v_gene: TRBV7-9; abundance: -; j_gene: TRBJ2-5
CDR3nt: TGTGCCAGCAGCCCTACCCCCGGGACAGTGGTCGTGGATACGCAGTATTTT; CDR3aa: CASSPTPGTVVVDTQYF; d_gene: TRBD1; v_gene: TRBV28; abundance: once; j_gene: TRBJ2-3
CDR3nt: TGTGCCAGCTCACTACAGGGTACCGGGGAGCTGTTTTTT; CDR3aa: CASSLQGTGELFF; d_gene: -; v_gene: TRBV18; abundance: -; j_gene: TRBJ2-2
CDR3nt: TGCGCCACCATTCACCGGGGGTCCCAAGAGACCCAGTACTTC; CDR3aa: CATIHRGSQETQYF; d_gene: -; v_gene: TRBV10-1; abundance: -; j_gene: TRBJ2-5
CDR3nt: TGTGCCAGCAGCCCACTAGGAATTAGAACCTACAATGAGCAGTTCTTC; CDR3aa: CASSPLGIRTYNEQFF; d_gene: -; v_gene: TRBV13; abundance: -; j_gene: TRBJ2-1
CDR3nt: TGTGCCAGCAGCTTGGCGGGGGAAAACACCGGGGAGCTGTTTTTT; CDR3aa: CASSLAGENTGELFF; d_gene: TRBD2; v_gene: TRBV7-2; abundance: -; j_gene: TRBJ2-2
CDR3nt: TGTGCCAGCAGTTTAAGGACAGAGTACAATGAGCAGTTCTTC; CDR3aa: CASSLRTEYNEQFF; d_gene: -; v_gene: TRBV27; abundance: once; j_gene: TRBJ2-1
CDR3nt: TGTGCCTGGATTAGCGGGAGGGGAGAGACCCAGTACTTC; CDR3aa: CAWISGRGETQYF; d_gene: TRBD2; v_gene: TRBV30; abundance: -; j_gene: TRBJ2-5
CDR3nt: TGCGCCAGCAGTGAGTCAAGTGTGAGGACCGGGGAGCTGTTTTTT; CDR3aa: CASSESSVRTGELFF; d_gene: -; v_gene: TRBV10-2; abundance: once; j_gene: TRBJ2-2
CDR3nt: TGTGCCATCAGTGAGGGATTCGGGGAAACCAATGAGCAGTTCTTC; CDR3aa: CAISEGFGETNEQFF; d_gene: -; v_gene: TRBV10-3; abundance: -; j_gene: TRBJ2-1
CDR3nt: TGTGCCAGCAGTTCCCTTACCCGGACAGGGGGCTGGGAGCAGTACTTC; CDR3aa: CASSSLTRTGGWEQYF; d_gene: TRBD1; v_gene: TRBV28; abundance: -; j_gene: TRBJ2-7
CDR3nt: TGTGCCAGCAGCACGGTGCGGGGGGGCGGAGAGACCCAGTACTTC; CDR3aa: CASSTVRGGGETQYF; d_gene: TRBD2; v_gene: TRBV7-2; abundance: -; j_gene: TRBJ2-5
CDR3nt: TGTGCCAGCAGTTACCGACAGTCTGAAGCTTTCTTT; CDR3aa: CASSYRQSEAFF; d_gene: -; v_gene: TRBV6-6; abundance: -; j_gene: TRBJ1-1
CDR3nt: TGCGCCAGCAGCGTTGGAGGACTAGCGGGAGACGAGCAGTACTTC; CDR3aa: CASSVGGLAGDEQYF; d_gene: TRBD2; v_gene: TRBV5-1; abundance: -; j_gene: TRBJ2-7
CDR3nt: TGTGCCAGCAGTCACGGGACAGCAAGTGAAAAACTGTTTTTT; CDR3aa: CASSHGTASEKLFF; d_gene: TRBD1; v_gene: TRBV6-6; abundance: -; j_gene: TRBJ1-4
CDR3nt: TGTGCCCTGTCCGGGACAGGGCTCATGACCCTCCACTTT; CDR3aa: CALSGTGLMTLHF; d_gene: TRBD1; v_gene: TRBV30; abundance: -; j_gene: TRBJ1-6
CDR3nt: TGTGCCAGTAGTAGTCTCGGGAACACCGGGGAGCTGTTTTTT; CDR3aa: CASSSLGNTGELFF; d_gene: -; v_gene: TRBV19; abundance: -; j_gene: TRBJ2-2
CDR3nt: TGTGCCAGCCTGGGGGGTACAGATACGCAGTATTTT; CDR3aa: CASLGGTDTQYF; d_gene: -; v_gene: TRBV2; abundance: -; j_gene: TRBJ2-3
CDR3nt: TGTGCCAGCAGTTTAGATAAAACTAGCGGAGGGTTTCAAGAGACCCAGTACTTC; CDR3aa: CASSLDKTSGGFQETQYF; d_gene: TRBD2; v_gene: TRBV28; abundance: -; j_gene: TRBJ2-5
CDR3nt: TGTGCCAGTAGCGACCCAACCCAGGGGAACGGTAATGAGCAGTTCTTC; CDR3aa: CASSDPTQGNGNEQFF; d_gene: -; v_gene: TRBV19; abundance: -; j_gene: TRBJ2-1